This T cell receptor (beta chain) appears in the sequencing data of a study of T cells in Graves' hyperthyroidism and ophthalmopathy. Researchers took RNA transcripts and amplified the TCR beta CDR3 regions from them. The HTBI primer set served for first-round RT-PCR of the TCR CDR3. TCRdb re-derived calls from the multiplex PCR reads in MiXCR, one entry per CDR3 protein. The data show around 340,000 distinct CDR3 sequences, roughly 14% seen once. The CDR3 sequence is 16 residues long. V gave up 0 bases and J gave up 9 bases, with 15 bases separating them. Germline V gives CDR1 LGHDT, CDR2 YNNKEL (reference sequence). Hyperthyroidism, newly diagnosed and lasting under 2 months, affected patients aged 18 to 65.

This chain uses TRBV3-1 with TRBJ1-6; no clear D. The material sequenced was blood. The clonotype comes from a woman between 25 and 40 years old with Graves' hyperthyroidism. CDR3 in amino acids: CASSQDRASSGSPLHF. Here the CDR3 DNA reads TGTGCCAGCAGCCAAGATCGAGCGTCCTCGGGTTCACCCCTCCACTTT.